What follows describes a single T cell receptor beta chain. CDR1 and CDR2 from the germline V gene are SNHLY and FYNNEI. The CDR3 contains 18 residues. The trim removed 5 bases at V and 2 bases at J, leaving 12 bases unmatched. The record originates from a study of cytomegalovirus exposure and HLA in healthy donors. With 60 Vbeta and 13 Jbeta primers, the PCR was carried out. TCRdb keeps only in-frame clones here, not all; method: immunoSEQ multiplex PCR. This sample has roughly 190,000 clones; about four fifths occur once, and the top ten carry 1.5% to 2%. What was sequenced was PBMCs. The chain uses TRBV2 and TRBJ2-1, with 10 bases aligning to TRBD2. The source is a man aged 18 to 30 in good health and CMV-seronegative. Here the CDR3 DNA reads TGTGCCAGCAGTCTCTGGACTAGCGGAGGGGGCACCTACAATGAGCAGTTCTTC. It codes for CASSLWTSGGGTYNEQFF. The variable domain in full, completed from reference TRBV2 and TRBJ2-1, reads EPEVTQTPSHQVTQMGQEVILRCVPISNHLYFYWYRQILGQKVEFLVSFYNNEISEKSEIFDDQFSVERPDGSNFTLKIRSTKLEDSAMYFCASSLWTSGGGTYNEQFFGPGTRLTVL.